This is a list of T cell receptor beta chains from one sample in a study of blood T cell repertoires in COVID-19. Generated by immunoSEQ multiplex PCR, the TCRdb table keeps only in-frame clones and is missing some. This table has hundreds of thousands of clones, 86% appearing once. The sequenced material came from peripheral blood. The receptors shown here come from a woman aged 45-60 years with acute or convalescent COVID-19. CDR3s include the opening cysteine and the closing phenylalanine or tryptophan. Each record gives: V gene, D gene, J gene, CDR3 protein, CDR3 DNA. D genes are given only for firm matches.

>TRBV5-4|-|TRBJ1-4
CASSAGGAGEKLFF
TGTGCCAGCAGCGCCGGAGGGGCCGGAGAAAAACTGTTTTTT
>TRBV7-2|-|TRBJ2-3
CASSRQGSTDTQYF
TGTGCCAGCAGCCGGCAGGGAAGCACAGATACGCAGTATTTT
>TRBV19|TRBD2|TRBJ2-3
CASRHSGGRTDTQYF
TGTGCCAGTAGACATAGCGGGGGGCGGACAGATACGCAGTATTTT
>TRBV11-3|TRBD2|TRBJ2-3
CASSSGLVPTDTQYF
TGTGCCAGCAGCTCCGGACTAGTGCCCACAGATACGCAGTATTTT
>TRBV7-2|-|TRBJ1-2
CASSPTIGYTF
TGTGCCAGCAGCCCTACTATCGGCTACACCTTC
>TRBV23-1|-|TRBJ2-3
CASNEQGHTDTQYF
TGCGCCAGCAACGAGCAGGGGCACACAGATACGCAGTATTTT
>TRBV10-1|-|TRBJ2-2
CASSVSRGELFF
TGCGCCAGCAGTGTTTCCCGCGGGGAGCTGTTTTTT
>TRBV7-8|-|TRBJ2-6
CASSSSAGANVLTF
TGTGCCAGCAGTTCTAGCGCTGGGGCCAACGTCCTGACTTTC
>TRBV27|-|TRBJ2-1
CASFGRRHEQFF
TGTGCCAGCTTCGGACGGAGGCATGAGCAGTTCTTC
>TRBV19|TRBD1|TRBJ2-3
CASSTGQALDTQYF
TGTGCCAGTAGTACCGGACAGGCCTTAGATACGCAGTATTTT
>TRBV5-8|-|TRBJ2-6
CASSFMSDSSGANVLTF
TGTGCCAGCAGCTTCATGAGCGACAGCTCTGGGGCCAACGTCCTGACTTTC